This T cell receptor (beta chain) emerged from a study of T-cell memory formation after mild COVID-19. Turning to the study itself: There were largely donor-specific TCR clusters.

CDR1 and CDR2 from the germline V gene are SGHVS and FQNEAQ. The CDR3 is made up of 16 amino acids. J was trimmed by 2 bases and V by 3 bases; bases with no gene match: 6. TCRdb passed the 5' RACE reads through MiXCR, listing each CDR3 protein once. This table has roughly 580,000 distinct CDR3 sequences, over 15% appearing once. What was sequenced was PBMCs or a T cell subset sorted from them (not recorded which). V and J are TRBV7-8 and TRBJ2-3; 9 bases are a match to TRBD2. The sequence derives from an adult woman who had mild COVID-19 (a few samples of this study predate the infection). Cell type and time point are not known. The CDR3 bases are TGTGCCAGCAGCTTCCCGCGACTAGCGGCCACAGATACGCAGTATTTT. This translates into CASSFPRLAATDTQYF.